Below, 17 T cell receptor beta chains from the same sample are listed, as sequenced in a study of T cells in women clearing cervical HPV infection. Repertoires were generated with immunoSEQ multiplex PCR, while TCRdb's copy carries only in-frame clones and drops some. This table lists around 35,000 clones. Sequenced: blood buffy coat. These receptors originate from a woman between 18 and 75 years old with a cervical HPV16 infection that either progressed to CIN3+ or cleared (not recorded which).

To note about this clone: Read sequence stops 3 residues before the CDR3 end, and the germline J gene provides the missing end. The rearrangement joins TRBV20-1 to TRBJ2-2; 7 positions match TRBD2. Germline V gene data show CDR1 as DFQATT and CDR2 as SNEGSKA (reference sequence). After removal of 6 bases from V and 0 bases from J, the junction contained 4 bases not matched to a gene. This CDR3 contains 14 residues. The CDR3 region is CSATGLANTGELFF. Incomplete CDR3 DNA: TGCAGTGCCACCGGACTAGCGAACACCGGGGAG.

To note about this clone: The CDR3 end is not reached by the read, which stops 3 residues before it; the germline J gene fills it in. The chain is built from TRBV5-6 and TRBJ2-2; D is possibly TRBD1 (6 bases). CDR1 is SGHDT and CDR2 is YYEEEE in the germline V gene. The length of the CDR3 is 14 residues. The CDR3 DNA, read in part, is TGTGCCAGCAGCTTGGACAGGGCAGAGGAAAAG. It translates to CASSLDRAEEK. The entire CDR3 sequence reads CASSLDRAEEKLFF.

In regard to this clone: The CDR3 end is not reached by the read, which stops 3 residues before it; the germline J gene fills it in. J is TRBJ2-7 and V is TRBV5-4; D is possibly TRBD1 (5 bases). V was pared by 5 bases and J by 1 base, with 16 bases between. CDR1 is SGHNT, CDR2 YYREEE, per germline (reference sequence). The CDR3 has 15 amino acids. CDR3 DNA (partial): TGTGCCAGCAGAATTCAGGGTGGGATATCCTACGAG. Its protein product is CASRIQGGISYE. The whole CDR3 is CASRIQGGISYEQYF.

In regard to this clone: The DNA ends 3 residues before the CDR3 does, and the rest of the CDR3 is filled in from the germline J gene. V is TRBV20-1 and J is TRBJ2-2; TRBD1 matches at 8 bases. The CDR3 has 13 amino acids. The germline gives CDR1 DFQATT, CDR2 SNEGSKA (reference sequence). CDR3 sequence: CSATQGGGEKLFF. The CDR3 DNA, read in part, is TGCAGTGCGACACAGGGGGGCGGTGAAAAG.

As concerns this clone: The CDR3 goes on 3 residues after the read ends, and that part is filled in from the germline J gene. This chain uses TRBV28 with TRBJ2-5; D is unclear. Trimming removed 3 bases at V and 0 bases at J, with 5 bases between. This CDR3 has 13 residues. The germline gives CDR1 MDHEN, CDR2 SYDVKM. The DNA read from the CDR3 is TGTGCCAGCAGTTTGGCGGACCAAGAGACC. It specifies CASSLADQET. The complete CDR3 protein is CASSLADQETQYF.

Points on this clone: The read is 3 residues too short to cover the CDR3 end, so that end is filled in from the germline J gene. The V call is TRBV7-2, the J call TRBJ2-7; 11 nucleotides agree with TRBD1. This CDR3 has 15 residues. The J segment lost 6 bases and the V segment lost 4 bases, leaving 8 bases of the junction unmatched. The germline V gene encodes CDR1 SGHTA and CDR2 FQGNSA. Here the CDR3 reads CASSSGTGGRGEQYF. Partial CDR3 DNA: TGTGCCAGCAGCTCAGGGACAGGGGGGCGGGGCGAG.

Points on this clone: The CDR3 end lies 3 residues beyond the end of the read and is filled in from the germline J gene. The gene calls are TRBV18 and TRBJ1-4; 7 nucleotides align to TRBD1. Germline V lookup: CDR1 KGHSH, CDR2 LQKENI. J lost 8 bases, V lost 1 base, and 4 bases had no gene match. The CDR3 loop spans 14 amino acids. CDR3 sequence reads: CASSPQTGEEKLFF. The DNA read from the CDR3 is TGTGCCAGCTCACCACAAACAGGGGAAGAAAAA.

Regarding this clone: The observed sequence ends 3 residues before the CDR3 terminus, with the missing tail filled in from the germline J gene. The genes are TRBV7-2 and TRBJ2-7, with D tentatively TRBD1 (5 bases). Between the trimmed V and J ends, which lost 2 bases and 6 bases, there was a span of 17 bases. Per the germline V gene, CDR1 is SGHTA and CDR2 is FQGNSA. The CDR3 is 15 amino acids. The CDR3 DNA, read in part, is TGTGCCAGCAGCTTATTAACGGGTAGGGGTGCCGAG. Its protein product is CASSLLTGRGAE. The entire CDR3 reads CASSLLTGRGAEQYF.

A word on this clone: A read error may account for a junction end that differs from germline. Partial CDR3 DNA: TGTGCCAGCTCACTTGCCGGGACAGGTTCAGAGACG. As protein: CASSLAGTGSET. The whole CDR3 region reads CASSLAGTGSETQYF. The chain couples TRBV18 to TRBJ2-3, with 8 nucleotides matching TRBD1. Read sequence stops 3 residues before the CDR3 end, and the germline J gene provides the missing end. Germline assignment: CDR1 KGHSH and CDR2 LQKENI. This CDR3 spans 15 amino acids. The full variable domain, its missing parts supplied by reference TRBV18 and TRBJ2-3, is NAGVMQNPRHLVRRRGQEARLRCSPMKGHSHVYWYRQLPEEGLKFMVYLQKENIIDESGMPKERFSAEFPKEGPSILRIQQVVRGDSAAYFCASSLAGTGSETQYFGPGTRLTVL.

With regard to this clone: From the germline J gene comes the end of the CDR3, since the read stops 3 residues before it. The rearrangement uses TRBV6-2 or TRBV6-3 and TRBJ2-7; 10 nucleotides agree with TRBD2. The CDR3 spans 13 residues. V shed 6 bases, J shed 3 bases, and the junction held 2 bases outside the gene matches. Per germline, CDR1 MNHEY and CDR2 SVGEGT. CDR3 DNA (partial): TGTGCCAGCAGGAGGACTAGCGGCTACGAG. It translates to CASRRTSGYE. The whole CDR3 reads CASRRTSGYEQYF.

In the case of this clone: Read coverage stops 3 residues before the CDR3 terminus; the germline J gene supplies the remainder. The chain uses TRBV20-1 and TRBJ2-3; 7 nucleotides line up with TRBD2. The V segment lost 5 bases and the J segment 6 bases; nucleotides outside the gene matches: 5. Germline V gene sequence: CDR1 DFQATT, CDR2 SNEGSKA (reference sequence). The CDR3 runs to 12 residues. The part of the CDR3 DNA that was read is TGCAGTGCTCTAGCGGTCTCCGATACG. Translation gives CSALAVSDT. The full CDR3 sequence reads CSALAVSDTQYF.

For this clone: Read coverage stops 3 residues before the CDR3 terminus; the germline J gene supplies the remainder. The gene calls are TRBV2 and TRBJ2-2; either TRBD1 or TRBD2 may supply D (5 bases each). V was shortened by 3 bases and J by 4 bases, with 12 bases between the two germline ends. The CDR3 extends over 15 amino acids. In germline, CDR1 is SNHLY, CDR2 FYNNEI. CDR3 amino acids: CASSDGQGVTGELFF. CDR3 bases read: TGTGCCAGCAGTGACGGGCAGGGAGTCACCGGGGAG. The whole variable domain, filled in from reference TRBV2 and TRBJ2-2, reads EPEVTQTPSHQVTQMGQEVILRCVPISNHLYFYWYRQILGQKVEFLVSFYNNEISEKSEIFDDQFSVERPDGSNFTLKIRSTKLEDSAMYFCASSDGQGVTGELFFGEGSRLTVL.

CDR3 in amino acids: CASSEGGGGVKTQYF. Partial CDR3 DNA: TGTGCCAGCAGCGAAGGGGGAGGGGGCGTGAAGACC. The chain recombines TRBV7-3 with TRBJ2-5; either TRBD1 or TRBD2 may supply D (7 bases each). The read gets to within 3 residues of the CDR3 end, and the germline J gene fills in the rest. V was cut by 5 bases and J by 6 bases, with 19 bases left in between. CDR1 and CDR2 from the germline V gene are SGHTA and FQGTGA. The CDR3 consists of 15 residues.

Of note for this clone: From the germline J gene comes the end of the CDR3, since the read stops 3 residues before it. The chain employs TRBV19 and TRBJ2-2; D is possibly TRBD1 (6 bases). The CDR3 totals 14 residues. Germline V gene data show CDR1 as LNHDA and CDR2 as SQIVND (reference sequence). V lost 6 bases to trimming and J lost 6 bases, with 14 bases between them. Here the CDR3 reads CASRASGVAGELFF. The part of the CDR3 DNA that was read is TGTGCCAGTAGAGCCTCAGGGGTCGCCGGGGAG.

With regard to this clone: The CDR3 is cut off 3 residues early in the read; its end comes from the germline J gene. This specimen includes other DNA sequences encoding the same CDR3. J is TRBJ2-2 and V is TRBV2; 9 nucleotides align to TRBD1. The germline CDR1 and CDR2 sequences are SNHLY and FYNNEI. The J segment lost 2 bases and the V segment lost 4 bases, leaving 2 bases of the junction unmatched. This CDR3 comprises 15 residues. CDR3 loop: CASSAGQGNTGELFF. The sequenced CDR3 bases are TGTGCCAGCAGTGCGGGACAGGGTAACACCGGGGAG.

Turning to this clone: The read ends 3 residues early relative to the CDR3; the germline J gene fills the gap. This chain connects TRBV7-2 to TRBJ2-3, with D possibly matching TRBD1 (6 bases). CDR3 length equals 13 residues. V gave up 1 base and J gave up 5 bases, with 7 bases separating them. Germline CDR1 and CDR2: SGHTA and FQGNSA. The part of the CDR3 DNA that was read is TGTGCCAGCAGCTTAGACAGGGAAGATACG. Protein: CASSLDREDT. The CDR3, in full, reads CASSLDREDTQYF.

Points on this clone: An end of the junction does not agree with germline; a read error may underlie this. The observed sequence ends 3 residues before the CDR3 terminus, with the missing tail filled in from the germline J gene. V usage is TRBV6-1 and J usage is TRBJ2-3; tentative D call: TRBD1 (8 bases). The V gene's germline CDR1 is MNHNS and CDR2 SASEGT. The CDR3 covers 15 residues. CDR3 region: CASSERQGGTGTQYF. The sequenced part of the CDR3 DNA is TGTGCCAGCAGTGAAAGACAGGGAGGGACAGGTACG.